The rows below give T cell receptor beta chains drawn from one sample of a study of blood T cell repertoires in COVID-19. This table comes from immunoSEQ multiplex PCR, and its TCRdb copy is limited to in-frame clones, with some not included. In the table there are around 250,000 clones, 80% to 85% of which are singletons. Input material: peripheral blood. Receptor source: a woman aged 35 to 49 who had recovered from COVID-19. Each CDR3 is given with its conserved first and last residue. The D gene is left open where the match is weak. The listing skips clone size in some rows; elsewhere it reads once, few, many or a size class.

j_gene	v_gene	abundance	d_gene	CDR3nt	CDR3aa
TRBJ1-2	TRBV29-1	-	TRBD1	TGCAGCGTTCCGGGACAGGGGAACTATGGCTACACCTTC	CSVPGQGNYGYTF
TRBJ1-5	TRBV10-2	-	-	TGCGCCAGCAGCGTTGACAGGAGGCAGCCCCAGCATTTT	CASSVDRRQPQHF
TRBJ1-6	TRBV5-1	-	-	TGCGCCAGCAGCTTGGGCGGGGCCGGTAATTCACCCCTCCACTTT	CASSLGGAGNSPLHF
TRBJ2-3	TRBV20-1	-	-	TGCAGTGCCCCTATTTCAGATACGCAGTATTTT	CSAPISDTQYF
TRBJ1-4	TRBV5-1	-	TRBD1	TGCGCCAGCAGCCCCAATCCGAAAGGGACAGCTAATGAAAAACTGTTTTTT	CASSPNPKGTANEKLFF
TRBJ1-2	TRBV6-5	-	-	TGTGCCAGTCCTCCCCCGGGGGTAGATGGCTACACCTTC	CASPPPGVDGYTF
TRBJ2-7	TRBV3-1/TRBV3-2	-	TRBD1	TGTGCCAGCAGCCCCTGGGACAGCCTGCCCTACGAGCAGTACTTC	CASSPWDSLPYEQYF
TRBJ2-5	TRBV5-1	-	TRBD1	TGCGCCAGCAGCATCGGACAGGGAAGGAAAGTTTCTACAGGAGAGACCCAGTACTTC	CASSIGQGRKVSTGETQYF
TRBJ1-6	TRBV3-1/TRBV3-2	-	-	TGTGCCAGCAGCCCTTCCAGGGGCGATTCACCCCTCCACTTT	CASSPSRGDSPLHF
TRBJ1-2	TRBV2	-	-	TGTGCCAGCAGTGAAAGTCTGGAGGGTGGCTACACCTTC	CASSESLEGGYTF
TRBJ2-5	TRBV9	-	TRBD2	TGTGCCAGCAGCCCTACCCAAAGCGGGGGGCAAGAGACCCAGTACTTC	CASSPTQSGGQETQYF
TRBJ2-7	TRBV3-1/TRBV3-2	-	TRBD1	TGTGCCAGCAGCCTAGGGACAGGGAGCGAGCAGTACTTC	CASSLGTGSEQYF
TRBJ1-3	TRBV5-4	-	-	TGTGCCAGCAGCTTGCCCAGGGAATCGGGAAACACCATATATTTT	CASSLPRESGNTIYF
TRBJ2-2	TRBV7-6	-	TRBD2	TGTGCCAGCAGCGGGAGGGCTAGCGGGACGTCCGGGGAGCTGTTTTTT	CASSGRASGTSGELFF
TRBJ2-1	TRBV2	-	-	TGTGCCAGCAGACCCGGTGCTGAGCAGTTCTTC	CASRPGAEQFF
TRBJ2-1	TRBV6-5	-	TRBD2	TGTGCCAGCAGTTCCGGGAGACTAGCGGCGTACAATGAGCAGTTCTTC	CASSSGRLAAYNEQFF
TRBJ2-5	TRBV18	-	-	TGTGCCAGCTCACGAGAGGGTTTGGAGACCCAGTACTTC	CASSREGLETQYF
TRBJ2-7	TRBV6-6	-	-	TGTGCCAGCAGTTACCTAGCGAGGTCCTACGAGCAGTACTTC	CASSYLARSYEQYF
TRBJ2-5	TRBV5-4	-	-	TGTGCCAGCAGCTTGGTTGGGCCTCTACAAGAGACCCAGTACTTC	CASSLVGPLQETQYF
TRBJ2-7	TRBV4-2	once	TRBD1	TGTGCCAGCAGCCGGCGAGGGACAGGGCACATTTTAGACTACGAGCAGTACTTC	CASSRRGTGHILDYEQYF
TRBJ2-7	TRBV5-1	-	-	TGCGCCAGCAGCGACACACCGAGCTCCTACGAGCAGTACTTC	CASSDTPSSYEQYF
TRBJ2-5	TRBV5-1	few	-	TGCGCCAGCAGTCAGGAGGCCCAAGAGACCCAGTACTTC	CASSQEAQETQYF
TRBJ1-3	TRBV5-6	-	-	TGTGCCAGCAGCCTAAAAGGGGCTGGAAACACCATATATTTT	CASSLKGAGNTIYF
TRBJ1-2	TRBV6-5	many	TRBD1	TGTGCCAGCAGTTACTCGCGGACAGGGGGTGGTTATGGCTACACCTTC	CASSYSRTGGGYGYTF
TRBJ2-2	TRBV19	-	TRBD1	TGTGCCAGTGGGACAGGGTATGCGGGGGATAACACCGGGGAGCTGTTTTTT	CASGTGYAGDNTGELFF
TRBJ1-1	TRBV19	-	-	TGTGCCAGTAGTACCCCTCAGGGGCGAGACACTGAAGCTTTCTTT	CASSTPQGRDTEAFF
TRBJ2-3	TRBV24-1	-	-	TGTGCCACCAGTGTCGGAGGGTCAGATACGCAGTATTTT	CATSVGGSDTQYF
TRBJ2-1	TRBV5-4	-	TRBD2	TGTGCCAGCAGCTTGACTAGCGGGGGGAACAATGAGCAGTTCTTC	CASSLTSGGNNEQFF
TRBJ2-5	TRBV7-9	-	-	TGTGCCAGCAGCTGGGCGCCGAAAGAGACCCAGTACTTC	CASSWAPKETQYF